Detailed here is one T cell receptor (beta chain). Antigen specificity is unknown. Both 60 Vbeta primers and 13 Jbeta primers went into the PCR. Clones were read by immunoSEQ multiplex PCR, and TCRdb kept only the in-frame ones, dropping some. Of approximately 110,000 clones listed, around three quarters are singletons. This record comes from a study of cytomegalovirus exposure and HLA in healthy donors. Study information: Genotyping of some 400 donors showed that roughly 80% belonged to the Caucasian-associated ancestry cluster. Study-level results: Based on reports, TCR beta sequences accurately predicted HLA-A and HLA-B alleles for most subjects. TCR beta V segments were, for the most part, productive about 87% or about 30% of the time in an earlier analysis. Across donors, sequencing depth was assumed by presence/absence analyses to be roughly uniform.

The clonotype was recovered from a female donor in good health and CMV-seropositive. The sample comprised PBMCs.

As DNA, the CDR3 is TGTGCCAGCAGACCCGGGACAGGACTAGATACGCAGTATTTT. This translates into CASRPGTGLDTQYF. The chain employs TRBV6-6 and TRBJ2-3; 8 positions agree with TRBD1. This CDR3 comprises 14 residues. With 6 bases clipped from V and 5 bases from J, the junction kept 7 bases outside the gene matches. Germline V gene sequence: CDR1 MNHNY, CDR2 SVGAGI (reference sequence).